This T cell receptor beta chain was identified during a study of T cell changes during pregnancy in multiple sclerosis. In this sample, this clone turned up once. The germline V gene encodes CDR1 SGHNT and CDR2 YENEEA. The V end was cut by 5 bases, the J end by 6 bases, with 13 bases between. The CDR3 has 13 residues. Data came from immunoSEQ multiplex PCR; TCRdb stores just in-frame clones and leaves some out. There are around 130,000 clones in the sample; approximately 93% occur only once, and 6.2% lies in the top ten. The receptor comes from a female donor with multiple sclerosis, enrolled in a pregnancy study. The sequences come from peripheral blood, collected before pregnancy. This chain connects TRBV11-3 to TRBJ1-1; no clear D. CDR3 nucleotide sequence: TGTGCCAGCAGCATTCGAGAGGGATCTGAAGCTTTCTTT. Its protein is CASSIREGSEAFF. Drawing the rest from reference TRBV11-3 and TRBJ1-1, the complete variable domain is EAGVVQSPRYKIIEKKQPVAFWCNPISGHNTLYWYLQNLGQGPELLIRYENEEAVDDSQLPKDRFSAERLKGVDSTLKIQPAELGDSAVYLCASSIREGSEAFFGQGTRLTVV.